The sequence of this T cell receptor beta chain was determined in a study of regulatory T cells in long-lasting Graves disease. Study as a whole: Patients newly diagnosed with Graves' had been on antithyroid drugs for under 3 months. Findings and caveats of the study: Patients with persistent disease shared 2,700 or so public clonotypes, outpacing the roughly 970 shared by new patients.

This CDR3 is built from 12 residues. Germline CDR1 and CDR2: KGHSH and LQKENI. Trimming left V 4 bases short and J 6 bases short, with 6 bases between. Specified time point: newly diagnosed GD, antithyroid drugs for less than 3 months. PBMC-derived RNA was used for the TCR library. Sequencing libraries for TCR beta were prepared with iRepertoire HTBI primers and Arm-PCR of CDR3 regions. TCRdb recomputed calls from the multiplex PCR reads with MiXCR, one row per CDR3 protein. The sample contains roughly 610,000 distinct CDR3 sequences, 15% to 20% of which appear only once. This clonotype was counted only a few times. Antigen specificity is unknown. This same sample was also part of a study on T cells in Graves' hyperthyroidism and ophthalmopathy. Per that paper: In patients aged 18 to 65, hyperthyroidism was newly diagnosed, with duration under 2 months.

This clonotype was obtained from a man younger than 35 with Graves disease. The chain links TRBV18 to TRBJ2-2; D remains unclear. This specimen was peripheral blood mononuclear cells (PBMCs), taken at new diagnosis, from a patient treated with antithyroid drugs. The CDR3 DNA reads as TGTGCCAGCTCACACAAACCCGGGGAGCTGTTTTTT. Its protein is CASSHKPGELFF.